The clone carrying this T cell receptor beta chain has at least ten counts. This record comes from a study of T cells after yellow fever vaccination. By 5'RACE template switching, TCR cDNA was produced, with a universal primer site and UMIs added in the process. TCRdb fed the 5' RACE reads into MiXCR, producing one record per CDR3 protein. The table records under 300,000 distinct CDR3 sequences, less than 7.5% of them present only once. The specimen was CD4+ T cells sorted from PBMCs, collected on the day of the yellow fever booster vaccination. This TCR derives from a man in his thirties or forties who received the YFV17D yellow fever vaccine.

The CDR3 sequence is CASSPASTLNTGELFF. DNA of the CDR3: TGTGCCAGCAGCCCAGCCAGTACCTTGAACACCGGGGAGCTGTTTTTT. The chain employs TRBV7-9 and TRBJ2-2; D unclear. With 5 bases removed from V and 1 base from J, the gap between germline ends came to 14 bases. Per germline, CDR1 SEHNR and CDR2 FQNEAQ (reference sequence). The CDR3 runs 16 residues.